The sequence of this TCR beta chain was determined in a study of T cell clonality in common variable immunodeficiency. Findings of the study overall: CVID subjects showed higher TCRbeta clonality than healthy controls. Compared with controls, CVID subjects had fewer shared TCRbeta clones. T cell subpopulation sequencing would be needed to explain CVID clonality.

Data came from immunoSEQ multiplex PCR; TCRdb stores just in-frame clones and leaves some out. The sample yields approximately 45,000 clones, without any singletons. CDR1 is SEHNR and CDR2 is FQNEAQ in the germline V gene (reference sequence). The CDR3 runs to 14 residues. V was clipped by 5 bases and J by 4 bases, with 15 bases between them. Blood samples were heparinized, about 5 to 9 ml per donor. The sample holds many counts of this clone. The antigen remains unidentified. The read ends 3 residues before the CDR3 terminus; that terminus is restored from the germline J gene. This chain links TRBV7-9 with TRBJ2-7, with TRBD1 as a possible D gene (6 bases). The clonotype was recovered from a person between 18 and 69 years old in good health. The sample was peripheral blood mononuclear cells. CDR3 DNA (partial): TGTGCCAGCAGCCACCCGGGACAAGGGTACGAG. Protein product: CASSHPGQGYE. The whole CDR3 sequence reads CASSHPGQGYEQYF.